The text below deals with one TCR beta chain. This sample stems from a study of cytomegalovirus exposure and HLA in healthy donors. The PCR employed 60 Vbeta primers together with 13 Jbeta primers. Measured with immunoSEQ multiplex PCR; TCRdb has only the in-frame clones, and not every one. The sample holds over 100,000 clones, just under 75% seen once. Each donor's status was that of a healthy bone marrow donor. The CDR3 totals 15 residues. V dropped 2 bases and J dropped 1 base, with 11 bases sitting between them. Germline loops: CDR1 MNHNS, CDR2 SASEGT. This chain uses TRBV6-1 with TRBJ1-1; tentative D call: TRBD1 (5 bases). This receptor was obtained from a man aged 40-55 years in good health and CMV-seropositive. The sequencing input was PBMCs. The CDR3 DNA is TGTGCCAGCAGTGAAAGTGGGGGGTGGAACACTGAAGCTTTCTTT. Residues: CASSESGGWNTEAFF.